This is a list of T cell receptor beta chains from one sample in a study of blood T cell repertoires in COVID-19. Produced via immunoSEQ multiplex PCR; TCRdb's table is partial and in-frame only. The sample lists around 57,000 clones; almost 90% were seen once. The sequencing input was peripheral blood. These receptors all come from a woman older than 75 with active COVID-19. CDR3s include the opening cysteine and the closing phenylalanine or tryptophan. A clone size is listed for some rows: how often the clone was seen (once, few, many), or a class if it is expanded.

NA TRBJ1-1 TRBV2 CASSPNTGGATEAFF
NA TRBJ2-7 TRBV20-1 CSASKLAGTYEQYF
NA TRBJ1-3 TRBV28 CASSFYRGVSGNTIYF
once TRBJ2-7 TRBV28 CASSLGQSPHEQYF
NA TRBJ2-2 TRBV19 CASPVGELFF
NA TRBJ2-2 TRBV5-6 CASSRGGMHGELFF
NA TRBJ1-5 TRBV6-1 CASSAGQRDGYNQPQHF
NA TRBJ1-2 TRBV28 CASSFQGYYGYTF
NA TRBJ1-5 TRBV7-2 CASSASLDRNNQPQHF
NA TRBJ2-7 TRBV7-9 CASSPPATSGPYEQYF
NA TRBJ2-3 TRBV5-1 CASTEWTGLSTDTQYF
NA TRBJ2-1 TRBV5-1 CASSLTRSSYNEQFF
NA TRBJ2-7 TRBV6-5 CASSLRTGTYEQYF
NA TRBJ1-2 TRBV27 CASSLSRGNYGYTF
NA TRBJ2-7 TRBV18 CASSPISSYEQYF
NA TRBJ2-3 TRBV30 CAWSSLGWGTGSPDTQYF
NA TRBJ1-6 TRBV5-4 CASSLPDNSPLHF
NA TRBJ2-1 TRBV19 CASSRTSGGGNEQFF
few TRBJ2-7 TRBV29-1 CSVESWAVGGSGTLGYEQYF
NA TRBJ2-3 TRBV15 CATSRDRVTSGGAWTQYF
once TRBJ2-1 TRBV5-4 CASSLGLGPNNEQFF
once TRBJ2-1 TRBV9 CASSAHRGGYEQFF
NA TRBJ2-7 TRBV6-5 CASATETGTKQYF
NA TRBJ1-2 TRBV5-1 CASSSPGQGYGYTF